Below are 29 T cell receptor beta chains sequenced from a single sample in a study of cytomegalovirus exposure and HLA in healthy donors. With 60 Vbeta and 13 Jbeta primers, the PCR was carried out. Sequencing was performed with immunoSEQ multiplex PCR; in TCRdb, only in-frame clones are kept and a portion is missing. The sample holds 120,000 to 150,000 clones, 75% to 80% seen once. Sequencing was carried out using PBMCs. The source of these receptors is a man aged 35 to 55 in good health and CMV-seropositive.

The CDR3 sequence: CASSGRGVTNEKLFF. CDR3 in DNA: TGTGCCAGCAGTGGCCGGGGGGTGACTAATGAAAAACTGTTTTTT. The chain links TRBV25-1 to TRBJ1-4, with a weak D call TRBD1 (5 bases). Trimming removed 4 bases at V and 2 bases at J, with 11 bases between. Germline CDR1 reads MGHDK; CDR2 reads SYGVNS. The CDR3 totals 15 residues.

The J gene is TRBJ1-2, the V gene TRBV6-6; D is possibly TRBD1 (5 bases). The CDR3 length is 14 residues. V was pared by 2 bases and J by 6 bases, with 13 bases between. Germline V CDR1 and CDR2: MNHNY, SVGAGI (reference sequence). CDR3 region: CASSYQSVGDGYTF. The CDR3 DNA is TGTGCCAGCAGTTACCAATCCGTAGGGGATGGCTACACCTTC.

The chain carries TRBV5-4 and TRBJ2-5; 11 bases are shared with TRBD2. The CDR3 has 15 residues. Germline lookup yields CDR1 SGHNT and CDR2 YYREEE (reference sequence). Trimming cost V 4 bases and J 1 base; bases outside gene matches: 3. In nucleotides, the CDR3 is TGTGCCAGCAGCCCTAGCGGGAGGATCCAAGAGACCCAGTACTTC. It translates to CASSPSGRIQETQYF.

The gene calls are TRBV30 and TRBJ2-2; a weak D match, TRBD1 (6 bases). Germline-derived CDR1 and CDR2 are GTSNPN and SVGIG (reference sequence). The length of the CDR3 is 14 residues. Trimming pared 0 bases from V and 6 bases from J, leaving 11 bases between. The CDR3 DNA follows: TGTGCCTGGAGTGTATATGAGGGGGCCGGGGAGCTGTTTTTT. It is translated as CAWSVYEGAGELFF.

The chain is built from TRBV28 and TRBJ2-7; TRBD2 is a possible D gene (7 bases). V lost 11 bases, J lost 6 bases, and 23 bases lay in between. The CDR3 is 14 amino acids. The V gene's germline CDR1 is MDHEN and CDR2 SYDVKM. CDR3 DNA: TGTGCCTTGGCGGAGGGGGGGGTGAATAGCGAGCAGTACTTC. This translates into CALAEGGVNSEQYF.

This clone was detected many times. The chain's CDR3 is CASSLPFAGKQETQYF. The CDR3 nucleotides are TGTGCCAGCAGCCTTCCTTTCGCGGGTAAACAAGAGACCCAGTACTTC. The chain joins TRBV5-4 to TRBJ2-5; possible D gene TRBD2, 5 bases. The V and J ends lost 4 bases and 2 bases respectively, with 18 bases between them. The CDR3 loop spans 16 amino acids. CDR1 SGHNT and CDR2 YYREEE come from the germline V gene (reference sequence). The full variable domain, with the rest looked up from reference TRBV5-4 and TRBJ2-5, is ETGVTQSPTHLIKTRGQQVTLRCSSQSGHNTVSWYQQALGQGPQFIFQYYREEENGRGNFPPRFSGLQFPNYSSELNVNALELDDSALYLCASSLPFAGKQETQYFGPGTRLLVL.

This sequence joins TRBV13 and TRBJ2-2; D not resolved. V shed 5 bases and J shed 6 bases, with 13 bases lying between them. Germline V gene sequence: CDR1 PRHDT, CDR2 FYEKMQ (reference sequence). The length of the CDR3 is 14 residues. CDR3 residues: CASSLTVESGELFF. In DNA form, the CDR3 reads TGTGCCAGCAGCCTAACTGTAGAGTCCGGGGAGCTGTTTTTT.

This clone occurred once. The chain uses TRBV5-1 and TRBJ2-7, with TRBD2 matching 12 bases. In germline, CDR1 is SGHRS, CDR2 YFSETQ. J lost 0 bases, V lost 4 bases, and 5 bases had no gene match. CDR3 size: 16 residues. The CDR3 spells CASSPGTSGLSYEQYF. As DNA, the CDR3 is TGCGCCAGCAGCCCGGGGACTAGCGGGCTCTCCTACGAGCAGTACTTC.

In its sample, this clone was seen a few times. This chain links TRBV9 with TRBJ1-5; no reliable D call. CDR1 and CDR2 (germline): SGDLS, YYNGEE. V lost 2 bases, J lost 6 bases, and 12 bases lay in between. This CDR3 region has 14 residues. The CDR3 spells CASSVDTEGQPQHF. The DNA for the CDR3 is TGTGCCAGCAGCGTCGACACGGAGGGTCAGCCCCAGCATTTT.

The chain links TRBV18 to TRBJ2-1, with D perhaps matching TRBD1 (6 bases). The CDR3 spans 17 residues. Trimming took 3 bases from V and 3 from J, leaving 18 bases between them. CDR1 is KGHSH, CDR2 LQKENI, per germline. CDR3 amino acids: CASSPLFQRTDYNEQFF. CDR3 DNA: TGTGCCAGCTCACCCCTCTTCCAGCGGACAGACTACAATGAGCAGTTCTTC.

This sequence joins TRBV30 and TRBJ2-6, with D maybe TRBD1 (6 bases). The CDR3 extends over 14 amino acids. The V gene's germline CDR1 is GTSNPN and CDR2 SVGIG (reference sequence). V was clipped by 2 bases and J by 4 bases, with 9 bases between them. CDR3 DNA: TGTGCCTGGAGTACAGGGTCAGGGGCCAACGTCCTGACTTTC. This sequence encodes CAWSTGSGANVLTF.

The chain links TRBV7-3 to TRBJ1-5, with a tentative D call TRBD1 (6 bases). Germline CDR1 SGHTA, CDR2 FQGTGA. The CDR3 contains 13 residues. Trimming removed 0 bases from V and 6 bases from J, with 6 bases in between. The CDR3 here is CASSLTRGQPQHF. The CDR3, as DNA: TGTGCCAGCAGCTTAACCAGGGGTCAGCCCCAGCATTTT.

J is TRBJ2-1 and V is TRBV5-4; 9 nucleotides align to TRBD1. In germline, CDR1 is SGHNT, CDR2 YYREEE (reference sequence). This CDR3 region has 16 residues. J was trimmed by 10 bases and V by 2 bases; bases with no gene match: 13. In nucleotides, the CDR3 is TGTGCCAGCAGCTTTGACGGGACAGGGAATAGGGTGGAGCAGTTCTTC. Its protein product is CASSFDGTGNRVEQFF.

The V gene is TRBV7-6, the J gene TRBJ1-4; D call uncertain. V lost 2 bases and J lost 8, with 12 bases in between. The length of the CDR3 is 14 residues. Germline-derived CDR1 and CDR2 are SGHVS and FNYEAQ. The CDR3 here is CASSLSEGGEKLFF. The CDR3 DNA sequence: TGTGCCAGCAGCTTATCCGAGGGAGGCGAAAAACTGTTTTTT.

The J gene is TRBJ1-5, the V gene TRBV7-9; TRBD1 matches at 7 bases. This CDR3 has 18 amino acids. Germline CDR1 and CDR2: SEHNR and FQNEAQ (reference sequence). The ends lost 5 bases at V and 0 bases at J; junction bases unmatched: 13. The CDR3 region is CASSRTGGTDYSNQPQHF. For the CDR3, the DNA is TGTGCCAGCAGCCGCACCGGAGGGACAGATTATAGCAATCAGCCCCAGCATTTT. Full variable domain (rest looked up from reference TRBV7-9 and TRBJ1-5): DTGVSQNPRHKITKRGQNVTFRCDPISEHNRLYWYRQTLGQGPEFLTYFQNEAQLEKSRLLSDRFSAERPKGSFSTLEIQRTEQGDSAMYLCASSRTGGTDYSNQPQHFGDGTRLSIL.

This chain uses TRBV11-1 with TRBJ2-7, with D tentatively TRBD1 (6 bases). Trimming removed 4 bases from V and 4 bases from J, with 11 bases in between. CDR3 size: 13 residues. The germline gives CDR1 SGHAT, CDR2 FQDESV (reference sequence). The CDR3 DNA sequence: TGTGCCAGCAGCTGGACAGAAGGGTACGAGCAGTACTTC. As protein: CASSWTEGYEQYF.

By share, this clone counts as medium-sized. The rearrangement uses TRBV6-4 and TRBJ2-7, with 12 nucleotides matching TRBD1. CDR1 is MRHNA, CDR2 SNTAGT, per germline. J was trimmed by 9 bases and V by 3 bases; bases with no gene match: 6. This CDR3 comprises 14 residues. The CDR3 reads CASSDGTGGAGQYF. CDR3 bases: TGTGCCAGCAGTGATGGGACAGGGGGCGCTGGGCAGTACTTC.

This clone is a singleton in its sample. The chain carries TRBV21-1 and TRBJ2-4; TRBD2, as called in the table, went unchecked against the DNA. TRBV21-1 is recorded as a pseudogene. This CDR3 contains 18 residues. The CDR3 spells CASSTPSGRGPGENIQYF. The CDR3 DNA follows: TGTGCCAGCAGCACCCCTAGCGGGAGGGGCCCAGGAGAAAACATTCAGTACTTC.

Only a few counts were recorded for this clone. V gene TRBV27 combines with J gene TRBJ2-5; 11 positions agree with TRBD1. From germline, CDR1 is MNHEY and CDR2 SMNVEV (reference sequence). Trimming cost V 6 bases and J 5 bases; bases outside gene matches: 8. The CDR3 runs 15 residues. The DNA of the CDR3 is TGTGCCAGCAGCCTTGGGACAGGGGGTTGGGAGACCCAGTACTTC. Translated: CASSLGTGGWETQYF.

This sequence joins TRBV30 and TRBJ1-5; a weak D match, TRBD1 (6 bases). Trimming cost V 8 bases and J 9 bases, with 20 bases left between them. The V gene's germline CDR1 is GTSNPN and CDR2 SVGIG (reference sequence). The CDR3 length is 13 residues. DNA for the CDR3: TGTGCCGGTGGAACAGGGAATCTGCGGCCCCAGCATTTT. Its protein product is CAGGTGNLRPQHF.

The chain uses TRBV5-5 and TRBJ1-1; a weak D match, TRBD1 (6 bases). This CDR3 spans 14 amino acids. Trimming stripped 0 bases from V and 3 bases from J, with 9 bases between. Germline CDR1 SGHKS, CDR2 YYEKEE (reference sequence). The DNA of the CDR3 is TGTGCCAGCAGCTTGGGGACAGTTTACACTGAAGCTTTCTTT. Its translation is CASSLGTVYTEAFF.

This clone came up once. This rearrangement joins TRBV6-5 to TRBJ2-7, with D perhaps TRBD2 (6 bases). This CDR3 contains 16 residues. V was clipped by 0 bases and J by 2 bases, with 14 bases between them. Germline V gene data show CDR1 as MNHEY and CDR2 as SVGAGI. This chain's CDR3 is CASSYSGNSGAYEQYF. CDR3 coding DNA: TGTGCCAGCAGTTACTCGGGGAATAGCGGTGCCTACGAGCAGTACTTC.

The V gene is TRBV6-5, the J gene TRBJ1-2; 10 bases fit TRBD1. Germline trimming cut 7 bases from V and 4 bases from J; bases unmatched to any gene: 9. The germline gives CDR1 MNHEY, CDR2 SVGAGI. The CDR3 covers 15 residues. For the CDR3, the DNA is TGTGCCAGCACCCAGCCCGGGACAGGGGCCTATGGCTACACCTTC. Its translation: CASTQPGTGAYGYTF.

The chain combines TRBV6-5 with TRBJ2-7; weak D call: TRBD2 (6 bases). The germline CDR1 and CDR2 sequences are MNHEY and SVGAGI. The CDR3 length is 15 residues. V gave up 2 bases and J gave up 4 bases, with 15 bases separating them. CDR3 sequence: CASSYRRVNGYEQYF. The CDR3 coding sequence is TGTGCCAGCAGTTACCGGAGGGTCAACGGATACGAGCAGTACTTC.

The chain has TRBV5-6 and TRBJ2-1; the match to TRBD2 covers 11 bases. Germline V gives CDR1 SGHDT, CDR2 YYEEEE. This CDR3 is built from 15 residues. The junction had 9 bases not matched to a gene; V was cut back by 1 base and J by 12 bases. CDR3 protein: CASSLTGTSGAVQFF. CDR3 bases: TGTGCCAGCAGCTTGACTGGGACTAGCGGAGCGGTGCAGTTCTTC.

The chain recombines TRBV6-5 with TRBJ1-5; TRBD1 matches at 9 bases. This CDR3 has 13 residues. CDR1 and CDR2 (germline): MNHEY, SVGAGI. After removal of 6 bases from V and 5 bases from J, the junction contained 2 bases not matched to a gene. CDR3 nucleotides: TGTGCCAGCAGCGACAGGGGGGATCAGCCCCAGCATTTT. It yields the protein CASSDRGDQPQHF.

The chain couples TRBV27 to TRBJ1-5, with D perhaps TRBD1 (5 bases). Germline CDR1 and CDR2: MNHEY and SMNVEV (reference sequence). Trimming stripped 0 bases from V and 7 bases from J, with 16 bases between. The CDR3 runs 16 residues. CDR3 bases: TGTGCCAGCAGTTTATCAGGGGAAAGCCCAACACAGCCCCAGCATTTT. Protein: CASSLSGESPTQPQHF.

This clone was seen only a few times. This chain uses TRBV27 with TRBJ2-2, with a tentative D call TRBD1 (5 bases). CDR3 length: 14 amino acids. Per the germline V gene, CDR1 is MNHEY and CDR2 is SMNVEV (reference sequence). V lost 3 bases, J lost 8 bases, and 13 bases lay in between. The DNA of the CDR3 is TGTGCCAGCAGTTTCTGGGCTGCAGGGGGGGAGCTGTTTTTT. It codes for CASSFWAAGGELFF.

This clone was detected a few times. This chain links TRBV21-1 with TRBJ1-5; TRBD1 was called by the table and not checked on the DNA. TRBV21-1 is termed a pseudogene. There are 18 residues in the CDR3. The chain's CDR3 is CASSKPPGGSIWNQPQHF. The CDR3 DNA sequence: TGTGCCAGCAGCAAACCTCCAGGGGGCTCGATTTGGAATCAGCCCCAGCATTTT.